The next 11 T cell receptor beta chains were all read from a single sample in a study of blood T cells in healthy people across ages. The authors ran a second PCR of roughly 7 to 11 cycles using a sample-barcoded 5' primer and a J-beta primer mix. TCRdb analysed the 5' RACE reads with MiXCR anew, one entry per CDR3 protein. There are hundreds of thousands of distinct CDR3 sequences in the sample; over 40% occur only once, and 25% to 35% lies in the top ten. Sequences were obtained from blood. These TCRs come from an elderly man in good health.

This chain joins TRBV5-1 and TRBJ2-1, with TRBD2 matching over 10 bases. With V trimmed by 2 bases and J by 8 bases, 7 bases remained unmatched. The CDR3 has 15 residues. CDR1 is SGHRS and CDR2 is YFSETQ in the germline V gene. The CDR3 loop is CASSFLAGEPYEQFF. The CDR3, as DNA: TGCGCCAGCAGCTTCCTAGCGGGAGAGCCCTATGAGCAGTTCTTC.

This clonotype was seen ten or more times. J is TRBJ2-6 and V is TRBV5-1; D is unresolved. Per the germline V gene, CDR1 is SGHRS and CDR2 is YFSETQ. Trimming took off 0 bases at V and 3 bases at J, with 7 bases between the two ends. The CDR3 length is 15 residues. This CDR3 is CASSLGPFGANVLTF. The CDR3 DNA reads TGCGCCAGCAGCTTGGGGCCATTTGGGGCCAACGTCCTGACTTTC. The full variable domain, with the rest looked up from reference TRBV5-1 and TRBJ2-6, is KAGVTQTPRYLIKTRGQQVTLSCSPISGHRSVSWYQQTPGQGLQFLFEYFSETQRNKGNFPGRFSGRQFSNSRSEMNVSTLELGDSALYLCASSLGPFGANVLTFGAGSRLTVL.

The chain uses TRBV27 and TRBJ2-6; possibly TRBD1 for D (5 bases). Trimming pared 6 bases from V and 4 bases from J, leaving 10 bases between. The CDR3 has 14 amino acids. CDR1 is MNHEY, CDR2 SMNVEV, per germline (reference sequence). DNA for the CDR3: TGTGCCAGCAGGGGGCTATCAGGGGCCAACGTCCTGACTTTC. As protein: CASRGLSGANVLTF.

A remark on this clonotype: A read error may produce the germline difference seen at one junction end. The chain uses TRBV5-1 and TRBJ2-3, with D perhaps matching TRBD1 or TRBD2 (6 bases each). CDR1 and CDR2 from the germline V gene are SGHRS and YFSETQ. The CDR3 contains 14 residues. The CDR3 DNA reads TGCGCCAGCAGTTGGGGGGCCCGGACAGATACGCGGTATTTT. It encodes CASSWGARTDTRYF.

Only one count was recorded for this clonotype. V and J are TRBV5-1 and TRBJ2-2; maybe TRBD2 (6 bases). Per germline, CDR1 SGHRS and CDR2 YFSETQ. The CDR3 is made up of 16 amino acids. V lost 1 base and J 0 bases, leaving 10 bases between the germline ends. CDR3 region: CASSLFGGTNTGELFF. In DNA, the CDR3 is TGCGCCAGCAGCTTGTTCGGGGGAACGAACACCGGGGAGCTGTTTTTT.

Ten or more counts support this clonotype. The rearrangement links TRBV6-6 to TRBJ1-2, with TRBD1 as a possible D gene (6 bases). V lost 2 bases and J lost 5, with 9 bases in between. Germline V gene sequence: CDR1 MNHNY, CDR2 SVGAGI (reference sequence). The CDR3 is 13 residues long. CDR3 sequence (DNA): TGTGCCAGCAGTTACGGGACAACTTATGGCTACACCTTC. It specifies CASSYGTTYGYTF.

CDR3 amino acids: CASSFRGIGGGQPQHF. The CDR3 DNA reads as TGTGCCAGCAGCTTTCGAGGTATAGGGGGCGGCCAGCCCCAGCATTTT. The chain carries TRBV7-2 and TRBJ1-5; TRBD1 matches at 7 bases. V was clipped by 3 bases and J by 7 bases; unmatched bases: 12. The CDR3 spans 16 residues. Germline V gives CDR1 SGHTA, CDR2 FQGNSA.

A single count supports this clonotype. A read error may be the cause here, since a much bigger clone is one base away. V usage is TRBV20-1 and J usage is TRBJ1-2, with 9 bases matching TRBD1. The junction had 12 bases not matched to a gene; V was cut back by 3 bases and J by 7 bases. Germline V CDR1 and CDR2: DFQATT, SNEGSKA (reference sequence). This CDR3 is 15 amino acids long. The CDR3 DNA sequence: TGCAGTGCTAGGCCCACAGGGGGCTCAGCCTTTGGCTACACCTTC. Translation: CSARPTGGSAFGYTF.

The CDR3 region is CASSPQGIGDSSSYNEQFF. The CDR3 DNA is TGTGCCAGCAGCCCTCAGGGGATAGGCGACTCTAGCTCCTACAATGAGCAGTTCTTC. The rearrangement uses TRBV7-9 and TRBJ2-1; possibly TRBD1 for D (6 bases). With 5 bases removed from V and 0 bases from J, the gap between germline ends came to 23 bases. CDR1 SEHNR and CDR2 FQNEAQ come from the germline V gene (reference sequence). The CDR3 contains 19 residues.

The CDR3 sequence is CASSLADSSDDTQYF. The CDR3 region has the DNA TGCGCCAGCAGCTTGGCGGACAGCTCGGACGATACGCAGTATTTT. V and J are TRBV5-1 and TRBJ2-3, with a possible D match to TRBD1 (6 bases). CDR3 length: 15 amino acids. The germline CDR1 and CDR2 sequences are SGHRS and YFSETQ. Trimming left V 0 bases short and J 6 bases short, with 14 bases between.

The V and J genes are TRBV20-1 and TRBJ2-2; D is undetermined. The V gene lost 6 bases and the J gene lost 0 bases, with 14 bases spanning the gap. Germline CDR1 is DFQATT and CDR2 is SNEGSKA (reference sequence). CDR3 size: 15 residues. The CDR3 coding sequence is TGCAGTGCCCCCGCTGAAGGCGCGAACACCGGGGAGCTGTTTTTT. It yields the protein CSAPAEGANTGELFF.